This T cell receptor (beta chain) appears in the sequencing data of a study of shared clonotypes between healthy human individuals. Findings and limits, study-wide: Clonotypes not shared had lower generation probabilities than those common to all four donors. In general, naive subsets displayed greater estimated richness than memory subsets did. Sharing across a few donors was seen in 4% to 6.5% of naive CD4 clonotypes.

The V end lost 8 bases, the J end lost 1 base, and 11 bases lay between the germline ends. Germline V gene lookup returns CDR1 SGHTA and CDR2 FQGNSA. CDR3 length equals 13 residues. About this clone: Its antigen is currently unknown.

Profiling relied on immunoSEQ multiplex PCR, and the TCRdb table lists in-frame clones only, not all of them. The data hold a few million clones, with roughly 90% observed a single time. This chain joins TRBV7-2 and TRBJ2-5; no clear D gene. Sequencing used naive CD4+ T cells from PBMCs. Subset denoted: CD45RA+ positively selected. This sequence originates from a man aged 18 to 30 in good health. Some clones in this sample may be carry-over from other donors' samples. The CDR3 here is CASGPGIQETQYF. CDR3 in DNA: TGTGCCAGCGGTCCCGGAATCCAAGAGACCCAGTACTTC.